Below, one TCR beta chain is given with its context. The sample belongs to a study of PD-1 blockade in classical Hodgkin lymphoma. There was relapse after autologous stem cell transplantation in every patient, and there was variation in brentuximab vedotin exposure. Sequencing used immunoSEQ multiplex PCR; TCRdb keeps in-frame clones, though not all of them. This sample has roughly 62,000 clones, with more than 70% found just once. V lost 3 bases and J lost 0, with 18 bases in between. Per the germline V gene, CDR1 is ENHRY and CDR2 is SYGVKD. The length of the CDR3 is 19 residues. The clonotype comes from a human donor with classical Hodgkin lymphoma. The chain links TRBV10-3 to TRBJ2-6; D may be TRBD1 (6 bases). The source material was peripheral blood mononuclear cells (PBMCs), sampled at baseline. This CDR3 is CAISDLRGHENSGANVLTF. The CDR3 region has the DNA TGTGCCATCAGTGACCTCAGGGGACATGAAAACTCTGGGGCCAACGTCCTGACTTTC.